Below, one T cell receptor (beta chain) is given with its context. This specimen comes from a study of blood T cell repertoires in COVID-19. Study in general: Sites across the United States, Italy and Spain contributed samples from acute and convalescent COVID-19. PBMCs, B-cell-depleted T cells, or T cells were the source of the cDNA or gDNA that made up the material.

Seattle patients were enrolled while actively infected and followed longitudinally. J gave up 1 base and V 0 bases, and 8 bases lay outside the gene matches. The CDR3 sequence is 17 residues long. Germline-derived CDR1 and CDR2 are SGDLS and YYNGEE. Per the original methods: Counts of nucleated cells, estimated from reference gene primer amplification, were obtained. Method: immunoSEQ multiplex PCR; TCRdb's copy keeps in-frame clones and lacks some. Clone size and the V and J calls come from that table; the DNA yielded D and trimming. This sample has about 320,000 clones, with 88% found just once. The specimen sequenced was peripheral blood. The TCR originated in a woman in her thirties with COVID-19, enrolled during active disease. The chain couples TRBV9 to TRBJ2-3, with TRBD2 matching 7 bases. The CDR3 loop reads CASSVDTNLAGTDTQYF. The CDR3 DNA sequence: TGTGCCAGCAGCGTAGACACAAATCTAGCGGGCACAGATACGCAGTATTTT.